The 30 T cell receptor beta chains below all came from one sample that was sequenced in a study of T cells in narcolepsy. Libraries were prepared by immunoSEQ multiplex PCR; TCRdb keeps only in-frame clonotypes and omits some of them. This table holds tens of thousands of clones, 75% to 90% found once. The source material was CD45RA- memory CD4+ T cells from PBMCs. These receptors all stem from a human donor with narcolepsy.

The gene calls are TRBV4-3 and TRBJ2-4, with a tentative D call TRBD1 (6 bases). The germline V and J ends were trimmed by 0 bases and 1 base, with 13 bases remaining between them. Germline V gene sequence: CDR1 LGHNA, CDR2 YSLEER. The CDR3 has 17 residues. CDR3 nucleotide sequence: TGCGCCAGCAGCCAAGATCCGTGGCAGGGGGCCAAAAACATTCAGTACTTC. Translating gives CASSQDPWQGAKNIQYF.

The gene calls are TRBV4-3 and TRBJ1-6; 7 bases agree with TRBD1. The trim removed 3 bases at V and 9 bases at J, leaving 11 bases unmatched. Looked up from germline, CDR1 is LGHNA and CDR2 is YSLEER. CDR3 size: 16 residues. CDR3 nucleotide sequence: TGCGCCAGCAGCCAGGCTGACAGGGTTGGAAGTTCACCCCTCCACTTT. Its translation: CASSQADRVGSSPLHF.

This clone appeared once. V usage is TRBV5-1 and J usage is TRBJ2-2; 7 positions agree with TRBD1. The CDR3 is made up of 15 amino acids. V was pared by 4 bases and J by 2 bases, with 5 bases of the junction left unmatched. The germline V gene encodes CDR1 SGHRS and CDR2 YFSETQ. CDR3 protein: CASSQGDSNTGELFF. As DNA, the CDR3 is TGCGCCAGCAGCCAAGGGGACAGTAACACCGGGGAGCTGTTTTTT.

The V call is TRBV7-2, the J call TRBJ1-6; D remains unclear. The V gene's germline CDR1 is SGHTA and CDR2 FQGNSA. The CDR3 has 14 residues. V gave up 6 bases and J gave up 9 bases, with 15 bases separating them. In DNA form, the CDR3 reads TGTGCCAGCAGTCGTCCAGGTGGTGGTTCACCCCTCCACTTT. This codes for CASSRPGGGSPLHF.

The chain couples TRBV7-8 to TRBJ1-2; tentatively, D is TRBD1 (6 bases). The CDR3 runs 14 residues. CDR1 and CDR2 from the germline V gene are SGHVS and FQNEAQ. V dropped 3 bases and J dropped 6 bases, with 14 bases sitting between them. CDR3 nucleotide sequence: TGTGCCAGCAGCTTTCAGGGGCGCCGGAATGGCTACACCTTC. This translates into CASSFQGRRNGYTF.

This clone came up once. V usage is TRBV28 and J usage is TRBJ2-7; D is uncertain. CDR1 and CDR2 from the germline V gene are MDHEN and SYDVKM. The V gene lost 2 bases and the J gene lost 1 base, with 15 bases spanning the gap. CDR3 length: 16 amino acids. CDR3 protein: CASSLLHSALSYEQYF. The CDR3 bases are TGTGCCAGCAGTTTACTCCACTCGGCGCTGTCCTACGAGCAGTACTTC.

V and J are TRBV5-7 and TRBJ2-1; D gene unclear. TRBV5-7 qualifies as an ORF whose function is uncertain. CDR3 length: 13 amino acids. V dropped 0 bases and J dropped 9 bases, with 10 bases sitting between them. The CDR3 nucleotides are TGTGCCAGCAGCTTGGGGATTTGGGGTGAGCAGTTCTTC. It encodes CASSLGIWGEQFF.

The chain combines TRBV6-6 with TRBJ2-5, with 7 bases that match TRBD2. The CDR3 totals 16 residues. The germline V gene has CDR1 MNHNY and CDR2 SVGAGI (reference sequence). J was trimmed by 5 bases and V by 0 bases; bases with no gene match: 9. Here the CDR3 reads CASSYSSGGGVETQYF. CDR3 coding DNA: TGTGCCAGCAGTTACTCGAGTGGGGGGGGTGTGGAGACCCAGTACTTC.

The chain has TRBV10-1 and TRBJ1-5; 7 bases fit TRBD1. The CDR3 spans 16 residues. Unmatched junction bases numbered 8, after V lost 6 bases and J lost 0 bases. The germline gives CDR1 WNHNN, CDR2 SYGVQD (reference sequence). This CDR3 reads CASRPPTGNSNQPQHF. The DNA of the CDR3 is TGCGCCAGCAGACCCCCGACAGGGAATAGCAATCAGCCCCAGCATTTT.

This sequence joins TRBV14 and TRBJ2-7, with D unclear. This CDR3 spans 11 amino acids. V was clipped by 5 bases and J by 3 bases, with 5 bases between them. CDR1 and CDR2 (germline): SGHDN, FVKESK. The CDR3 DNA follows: TGTGCCAGCAGCGCATACTACGAGCAGTACTTC. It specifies CASSAYYEQYF.

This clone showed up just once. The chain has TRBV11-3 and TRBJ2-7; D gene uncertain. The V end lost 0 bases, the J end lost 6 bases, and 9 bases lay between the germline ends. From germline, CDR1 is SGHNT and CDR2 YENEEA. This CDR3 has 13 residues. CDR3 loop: CASSLDRQSEQYF. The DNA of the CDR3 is TGTGCCAGCAGCTTAGATCGGCAGAGCGAGCAGTACTTC.

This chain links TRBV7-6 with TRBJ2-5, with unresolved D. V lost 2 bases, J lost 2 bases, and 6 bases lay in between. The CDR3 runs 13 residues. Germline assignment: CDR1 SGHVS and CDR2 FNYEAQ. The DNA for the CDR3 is TGTGCCAGCAGCTTAACAAGGCAAGAGACCCAGTACTTC. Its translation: CASSLTRQETQYF.

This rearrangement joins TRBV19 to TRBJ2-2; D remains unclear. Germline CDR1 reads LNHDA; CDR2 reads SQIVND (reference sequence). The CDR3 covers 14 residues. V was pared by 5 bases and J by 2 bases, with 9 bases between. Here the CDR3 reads CASSPPVNTGELFF. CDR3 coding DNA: TGTGCCAGTAGTCCCCCAGTTAACACCGGGGAGCTGTTTTTT.

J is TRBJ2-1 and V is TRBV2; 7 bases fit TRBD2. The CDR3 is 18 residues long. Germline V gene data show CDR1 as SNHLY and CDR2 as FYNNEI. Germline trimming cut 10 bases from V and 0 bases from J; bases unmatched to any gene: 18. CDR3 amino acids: CATRTENGRGSSYNEQFF. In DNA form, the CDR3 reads TGTGCCACCCGAACGGAAAACGGGCGGGGGTCCTCCTACAATGAGCAGTTCTTC.

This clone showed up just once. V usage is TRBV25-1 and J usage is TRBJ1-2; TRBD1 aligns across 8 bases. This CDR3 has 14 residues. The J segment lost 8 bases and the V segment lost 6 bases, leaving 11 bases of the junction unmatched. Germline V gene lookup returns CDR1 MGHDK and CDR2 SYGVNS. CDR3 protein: CASRGSGGGGGYTF. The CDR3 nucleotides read TGTGCCAGCAGAGGGTCAGGGGGCGGGGGAGGCTACACCTTC.

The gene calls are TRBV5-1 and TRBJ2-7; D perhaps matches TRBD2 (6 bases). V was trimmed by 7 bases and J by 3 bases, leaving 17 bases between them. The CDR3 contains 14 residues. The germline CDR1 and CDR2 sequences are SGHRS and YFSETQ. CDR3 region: CASLPGDRDYEQYF. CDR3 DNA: TGCGCCAGCCTACCGGGGGACCGAGACTACGAGCAGTACTTC.

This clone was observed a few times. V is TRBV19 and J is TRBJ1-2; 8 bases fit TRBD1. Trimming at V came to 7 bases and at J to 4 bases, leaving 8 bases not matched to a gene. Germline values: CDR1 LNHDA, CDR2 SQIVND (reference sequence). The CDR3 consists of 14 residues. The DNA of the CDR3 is TGTGCCAGTATGAATTCGGACAGGGCCTATGGCTACACCTTC. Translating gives CASMNSDRAYGYTF.

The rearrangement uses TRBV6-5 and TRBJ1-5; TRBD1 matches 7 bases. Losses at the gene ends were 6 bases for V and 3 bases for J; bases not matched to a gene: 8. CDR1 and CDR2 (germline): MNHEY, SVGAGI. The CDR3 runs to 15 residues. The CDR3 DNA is TGTGCCAGCAGACTCGGACAGGCTTTCAATCAGCCCCAGCATTTT. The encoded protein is CASRLGQAFNQPQHF.

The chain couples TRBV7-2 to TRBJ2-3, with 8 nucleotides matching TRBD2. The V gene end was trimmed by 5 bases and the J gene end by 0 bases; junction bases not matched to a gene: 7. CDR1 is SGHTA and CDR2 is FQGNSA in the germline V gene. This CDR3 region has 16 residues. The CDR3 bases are TGTGCCAGCAGCCCCGGACTAGCCCCTAGCACAGATACGCAGTATTTT. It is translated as CASSPGLAPSTDTQYF.

The CDR3, as DNA: TGCGCCAGCAGCCGGGCGGGGGACTCTGGAAACACCATATATTTT. Encoded protein: CASSRAGDSGNTIYF. This chain uses TRBV5-1 with TRBJ1-3; a possible D gene is TRBD1 (5 bases). Trimming left V 4 bases short and J 0 bases short, with 11 bases between. Germline V lookup: CDR1 SGHRS, CDR2 YFSETQ. The CDR3 has 15 residues. The whole variable domain, filled in from reference TRBV5-1 and TRBJ1-3, reads KAGVTQTPRYLIKTRGQQVTLSCSPISGHRSVSWYQQTPGQGLQFLFEYFSETQRNKGNFPGRFSGRQFSNSRSEMNVSTLELGDSALYLCASSRAGDSGNTIYFGEGSWLTVV.

The CDR3 sequence is CASSPSIFRTGGRNYGYTF. Written as DNA, the CDR3 is TGTGCCAGCAGCCCAAGTATTTTCAGGACAGGGGGGCGAAACTATGGCTACACCTTC. The chain has TRBV14 and TRBJ1-2, with 10 bases aligning to TRBD1. The germline V gene encodes CDR1 SGHDN and CDR2 FVKESK. V was clipped by 4 bases and J by 2 bases; unmatched bases: 16. This CDR3 has 19 residues.

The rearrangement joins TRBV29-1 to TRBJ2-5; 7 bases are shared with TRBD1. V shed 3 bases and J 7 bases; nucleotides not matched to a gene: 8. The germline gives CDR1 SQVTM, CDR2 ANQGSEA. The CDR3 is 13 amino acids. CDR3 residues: CSVDRTGRGTQYF. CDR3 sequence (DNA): TGCAGCGTTGATAGGACAGGCCGAGGGACCCAGTACTTC.

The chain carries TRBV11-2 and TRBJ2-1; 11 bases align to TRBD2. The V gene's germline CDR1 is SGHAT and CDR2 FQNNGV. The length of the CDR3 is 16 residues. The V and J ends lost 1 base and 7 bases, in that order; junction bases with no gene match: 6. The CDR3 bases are TGTGCCAGCAGCTTAGGAGGTAGCGGGGGGGCAAATGAGCAGTTCTTC. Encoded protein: CASSLGGSGGANEQFF.

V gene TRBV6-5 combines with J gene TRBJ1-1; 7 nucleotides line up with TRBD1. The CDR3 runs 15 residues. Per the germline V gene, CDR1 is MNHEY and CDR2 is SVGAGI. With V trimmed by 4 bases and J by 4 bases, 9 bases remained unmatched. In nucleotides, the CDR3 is TGTGCCAGCAGTTTTACAGGGGATAGCAGCACTGAAGCTTTCTTT. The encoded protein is CASSFTGDSSTEAFF.

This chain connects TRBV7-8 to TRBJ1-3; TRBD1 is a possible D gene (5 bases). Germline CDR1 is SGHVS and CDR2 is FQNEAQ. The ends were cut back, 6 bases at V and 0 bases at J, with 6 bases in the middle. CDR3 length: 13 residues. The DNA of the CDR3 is TGTGCCAGCAGTACAGGCTCTGGAAACACCATATATTTT. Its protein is CASSTGSGNTIYF.

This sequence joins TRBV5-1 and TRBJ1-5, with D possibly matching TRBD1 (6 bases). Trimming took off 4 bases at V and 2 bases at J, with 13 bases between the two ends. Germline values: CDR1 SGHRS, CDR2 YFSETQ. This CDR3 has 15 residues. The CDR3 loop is CASSPTGSGNQPQHF. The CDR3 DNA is TGCGCCAGCAGCCCAACAGGGTCCGGCAATCAGCCCCAGCATTTT.

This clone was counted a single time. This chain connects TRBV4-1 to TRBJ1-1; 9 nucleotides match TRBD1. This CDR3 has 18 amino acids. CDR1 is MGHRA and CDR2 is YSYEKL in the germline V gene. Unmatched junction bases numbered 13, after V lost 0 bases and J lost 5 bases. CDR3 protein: CASSQDLRPGTGKTEAFF. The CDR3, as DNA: TGCGCCAGCAGCCAAGATCTTCGTCCCGGGACAGGGAAGACTGAAGCTTTCTTT.

The CDR3 spells CASSQAGGANTGELFF. Written as DNA, the CDR3 is TGTGCCAGCAGCCAAGCCGGGGGGGCGAACACCGGGGAGCTGTTTTTT. The chain links TRBV4-2 to TRBJ2-2; 8 bases are shared with TRBD2. This CDR3 is built from 16 residues. Germline-derived CDR1 and CDR2 are LGHNA and YNFKEQ. V trimming: 1 base; J trimming: 0 bases; junction bases outside the gene matches: 1.

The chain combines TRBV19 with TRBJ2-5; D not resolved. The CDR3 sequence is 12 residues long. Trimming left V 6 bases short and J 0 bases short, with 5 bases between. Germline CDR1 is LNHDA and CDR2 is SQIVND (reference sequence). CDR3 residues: CASSRNQETQYF. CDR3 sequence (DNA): TGTGCCAGTAGCAGAAACCAAGAGACCCAGTACTTC.

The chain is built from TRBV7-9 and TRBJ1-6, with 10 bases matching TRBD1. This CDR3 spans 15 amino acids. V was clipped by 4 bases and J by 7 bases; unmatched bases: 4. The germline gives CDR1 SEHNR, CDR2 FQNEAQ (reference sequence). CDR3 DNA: TGTGCCAGCAGCTCGACAGGGGGCGGGAATTCACCCCTCCACTTT. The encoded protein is CASSSTGGGNSPLHF.